A single sample is the source of the 26 T cell receptor beta chains below, sequenced in a study of blood T cell repertoires in COVID-19. Libraries were prepared by immunoSEQ multiplex PCR; TCRdb keeps only in-frame clonotypes and omits some of them. The sample yields 270,000 or so clones, 89% seen once. The sequencing sample was made of peripheral blood. Receptor source: a middle-aged woman who had recovered from COVID-19.

The chain has TRBV19 and TRBJ2-7; 9 nucleotides align to TRBD1. Germline-derived CDR1 and CDR2 are LNHDA and SQIVND (reference sequence). The CDR3 extends over 14 amino acids. V trimming: 5 bases; J trimming: 4 bases; junction bases outside the gene matches: 6. The CDR3 spells CASSEDRGGYEQYF. The CDR3 coding sequence is TGTGCCAGTAGTGAGGACAGGGGTGGATACGAGCAGTACTTC.

The J gene is TRBJ2-1, the V gene TRBV7-2, with 8 bases that match TRBD2. The germline V gene has CDR1 SGHTA and CDR2 FQGNSA. The CDR3 is 14 amino acids. Losses at the gene ends were 4 bases for V and 8 bases for J; bases not matched to a gene: 7. The CDR3 nucleotides read TGTGCCAGCAGCTCAAGGACTAGCCCCGATGAGCAGTTCTTC. This encodes CASSSRTSPDEQFF.

The chain employs TRBV10-3 and TRBJ2-1; 9 bases agree with TRBD1. Germline V CDR1 and CDR2: ENHRY, SYGVKD. Losses at the gene ends were 7 bases for V and 9 bases for J; bases not matched to a gene: 10. CDR3 length: 14 residues. CDR3 protein: CAIIRDRDIGEQFF. Here the CDR3 DNA reads TGTGCCATCATCCGGGACAGGGATATCGGTGAGCAGTTCTTC.

The chain links TRBV19 to TRBJ2-3; D is possibly TRBD2 (5 bases). V was cut by 6 bases and J by 0 bases, with 10 bases left in between. Germline V CDR1 and CDR2: LNHDA, SQIVND (reference sequence). CDR3 length equals 14 residues. In DNA, the CDR3 is TGTGCCAGTAGGCGGCTAGCTAGCACAGATACGCAGTATTTT. It specifies CASRRLASTDTQYF.

The chain has TRBV11-1 and TRBJ2-4, with a weak D call TRBD1 (5 bases). V lost 6 bases, J lost 6 bases, and 9 bases lay in between. The germline V gene has CDR1 SGHAT and CDR2 FQDESV (reference sequence). The CDR3 loop spans 12 amino acids. This chain's CDR3 is CASRAQGNIQYF. Here the CDR3 DNA reads TGTGCCAGCAGGGCCCAGGGAAACATTCAGTACTTC.

The sample holds one count of this clone. This sequence joins TRBV5-1 and TRBJ1-2; TRBD1 matches 8 bases. Per the germline V gene, CDR1 is SGHRS and CDR2 is YFSETQ. Trimming cost V 4 bases and J 0 bases; bases outside gene matches: 14. CDR3 length: 18 amino acids. The CDR3 here is CASSPDRGESLSNYGYTF. The CDR3 DNA sequence: TGCGCCAGCAGCCCCGACAGGGGCGAGTCCCTTTCTAACTATGGCTACACCTTC.

The chain uses TRBV4-1 and TRBJ2-5, with 12 bases lining up with TRBD1. The CDR3 length is 19 residues. V lost 0 bases to trimming and J lost 4 bases; unmatched junction nucleotides: 12. Germline V gene lookup returns CDR1 MGHRA and CDR2 YSYEKL. The CDR3 spells CASSQDPPAGTGGRETQYF. Written as DNA, the CDR3 is TGCGCCAGCAGCCAAGATCCCCCCGCCGGGACAGGGGGCAGAGAGACCCAGTACTTC.

This clone showed up just once. The rearrangement uses TRBV14 and TRBJ2-1, with D possibly TRBD2 on 7 matching bases. Germline loops: CDR1 SGHDN, CDR2 FVKESK. V dropped 1 base and J dropped 13 bases, with 17 bases sitting between them. The CDR3 consists of 14 residues. In nucleotides, the CDR3 is TGTGCCAGCAGCCAAGTGAGGGGGGGCAGGGGCCAGTTCTTC. Its protein is CASSQVRGGRGQFF.

The J gene is TRBJ1-1, the V gene TRBV19; a possible D gene is TRBD1 (5 bases). Trimming removed 5 bases at V and 4 bases at J, with 11 bases between. The CDR3 consists of 13 residues. CDR1 LNHDA and CDR2 SQIVND come from the germline V gene (reference sequence). The chain's CDR3 is CASSVQVLTEAFF. The CDR3 DNA is TGTGCCAGTAGTGTACAGGTCCTCACTGAAGCTTTCTTT.

A single count supports this clone. The chain links TRBV6-5 to TRBJ2-2; TRBD1 is a possible D gene (5 bases). Trimming shortened V by 10 bases and J by 5 bases, and 17 bases separated the two germline ends. Germline-derived CDR1 and CDR2 are MNHEY and SVGAGI. The length of the CDR3 is 14 residues. CDR3 DNA: TGTGCCACGGTGGGTTTCAGGGATACCGGGGAGCTGTTTTTT. Encoded protein: CATVGFRDTGELFF.

The CDR3: CSGGFGFSTDTQYF. Here the CDR3 DNA reads TGCAGCGGCGGCTTCGGGTTTAGCACAGATACGCAGTATTTT. This rearrangement joins TRBV29-1 to TRBJ2-3; no clear D. CDR3 length equals 14 residues. CDR1 and CDR2 from the germline V gene are SQVTM and ANQGSEA. Trimming stripped 7 bases from V and 0 bases from J, with 14 bases between.

V gene TRBV9 combines with J gene TRBJ1-2; D might be TRBD1 (5 bases). Trimming pared 5 bases from V and 8 bases from J, leaving 13 bases between. Germline loops: CDR1 SGDLS, CDR2 YYNGEE. The CDR3 loop spans 12 amino acids. The CDR3 sequence: CASSAGGAGYTF. The CDR3 coding sequence is TGTGCCAGCAGTGCAGGCGGGGCGGGCTACACCTTC.

This chain connects TRBV5-1 to TRBJ1-2, with D possibly TRBD1 on 5 matching bases. Germline values: CDR1 SGHRS, CDR2 YFSETQ. Trimming cost V 5 bases and J 4 bases, with 15 bases left between them. The CDR3 sequence is 14 residues long. The CDR3 DNA follows: TGCGCCAGCAGTCTCGACAACCAGGGCTATGGCTACACCTTC. Its protein product is CASSLDNQGYGYTF.

The V call is TRBV30, the J call TRBJ2-2; D might be TRBD2 (6 bases). The germline gives CDR1 GTSNPN, CDR2 SVGIG (reference sequence). Deletions cut 0 bases from V and 4 bases from J, with 15 bases between. This CDR3 comprises 16 residues. CDR3 region: CAWSVRGRTFTGELFF. In DNA, the CDR3 is TGTGCCTGGAGTGTACGGGGGAGGACTTTCACCGGGGAGCTGTTTTTT. Together with reference TRBV30 and TRBJ2-2, the CDR3 gives the full variable domain: SQTIHQWPATLVQPVGSPLSLECTVEGTSNPNLYWYRQAAGRGLQLLFYSVGIGQISSEVPQNLSASRPQDRQFILSSKKLLLSDSGFYLCAWSVRGRTFTGELFFGEGSRLTVL.

The chain links TRBV5-1 to TRBJ2-5; tentatively, D is TRBD2 (5 bases). V shed 6 bases and J shed 5 bases, with 8 bases lying between them. Germline CDR1 is SGHRS and CDR2 is YFSETQ. There are 11 residues in the CDR3. The CDR3 is CASNERETQYF. The CDR3 coding sequence is TGCGCCAGCAATGAGCGGGAGACCCAGTACTTC.

This sequence joins TRBV4-2 and TRBJ2-5; the match to TRBD1 covers 7 bases. CDR1 and CDR2 (germline): LGHNA, YNFKEQ. The CDR3 is made up of 16 amino acids. V shed 4 bases, J shed 5 bases, and the junction held 13 bases outside the gene matches. This chain's CDR3 is CASSPNGDSSSETQYF. The CDR3 DNA sequence: TGTGCCAGCAGCCCGAACGGGGACAGTTCCAGCGAGACCCAGTACTTC.

The chain joins TRBV10-3 to TRBJ2-2; 7 positions agree with TRBD2. The CDR3 runs 12 residues. With V trimmed by 7 bases and J by 5 bases, 1 base remained unmatched. CDR1 and CDR2 (germline): ENHRY, SYGVKD. The CDR3 DNA reads TGTGCCATCACAGCGGGGACCGGGGAGCTGTTTTTT. This codes for CAITAGTGELFF.

The chain carries TRBV29-1 and TRBJ2-1, with 13 bases lining up with TRBD2. The germline gives CDR1 SQVTM, CDR2 ANQGSEA. Trimming at V came to 7 bases and at J to 6 bases, leaving 6 bases not matched to a gene. The CDR3 loop spans 14 amino acids. DNA for the CDR3: TGCAGCGCCGAGAGGACTAGCGGGGGCAATGAGCAGTTCTTC. Its protein is CSAERTSGGNEQFF.

The V gene is TRBV24-1, the J gene TRBJ2-2; no reliable D call. Germline V lookup: CDR1 KGHDR, CDR2 SFDVKD. The CDR3 is 13 amino acids. V was cut by 9 bases and J by 4 bases, with 11 bases left in between. The CDR3, as DNA: TGTGCCACCGAACGGCCGGGCACCGGGGAGCTGTTTTTT. Translation: CATERPGTGELFF.

The rearrangement uses TRBV9 and TRBJ2-7, with 11 bases matching TRBD1. The germline CDR1 and CDR2 sequences are SGDLS and YYNGEE. The CDR3 covers 14 residues. With 2 bases clipped from V and 8 bases from J, the junction kept 6 bases outside the gene matches. This CDR3 reads CASSVGQGAGKQYF. Here the CDR3 DNA reads TGTGCCAGCAGCGTCGGACAGGGGGCAGGGAAGCAGTACTTC.

The chain is built from TRBV27 and TRBJ2-7; TRBD2 aligns across 10 bases. The CDR3 sequence is 14 residues long. Germline V gene lookup returns CDR1 MNHEY and CDR2 SMNVEV (reference sequence). The V gene end was trimmed by 6 bases and the J gene end by 5 bases; junction bases not matched to a gene: 7. The CDR3 nucleotides are TGTGCCAGCAGCTTCGGGCTAGCGGGAGACGAGCAGTACTTC. This gives the protein CASSFGLAGDEQYF.

V gene TRBV27 combines with J gene TRBJ2-1, with D possibly matching TRBD1 (5 bases). The CDR3 runs 16 residues. V shed 5 bases and J shed 0 bases, with 14 bases lying between them. Germline V lookup: CDR1 MNHEY, CDR2 SMNVEV (reference sequence). The CDR3 spells CASSPARQNSYNEQFF. CDR3 coding DNA: TGTGCCAGCAGTCCTGCCCGACAGAACTCCTACAATGAGCAGTTCTTC.

J is TRBJ2-5 and V is TRBV18, with 9 nucleotides matching TRBD2. Germline V gives CDR1 KGHSH, CDR2 LQKENI. J lost 5 bases, V lost 2 bases, and 3 bases had no gene match. This CDR3 region has 14 residues. This CDR3 is CASSPTGTSETQYF. The CDR3 DNA reads TGTGCCAGCTCACCAACCGGGACTAGCGAGACCCAGTACTTC. Variable domain in full (rest from reference TRBV18 and TRBJ2-5): NAGVMQNPRHLVRRRGQEARLRCSPMKGHSHVYWYRQLPEEGLKFMVYLQKENIIDESGMPKERFSAEFPKEGPSILRIQQVVRGDSAAYFCASSPTGTSETQYFGPGTRLLVL.

The CDR3: CSVTPMTGMETQYF. The CDR3 DNA sequence: TGCAGCGTTACTCCGATGACAGGGATGGAGACCCAGTACTTC. This sequence joins TRBV29-1 and TRBJ2-5; 7 nucleotides agree with TRBD1. V lost 5 bases to trimming and J lost 5 bases; unmatched junction nucleotides: 11. CDR3 length equals 14 residues. Germline CDR1 reads SQVTM; CDR2 reads ANQGSEA.

This chain links TRBV6-6 with TRBJ2-7; D perhaps matches TRBD2 (6 bases). The germline V and J ends were trimmed by 7 bases and 6 bases, with 22 bases remaining between them. The CDR3 is 15 residues long. Germline V lookup: CDR1 MNHNY, CDR2 SVGAGI (reference sequence). The CDR3 sequence is CASNQGGDARAEQYF. CDR3 DNA sequence: TGTGCCAGCAATCAAGGAGGGGACGCTCGCGCCGAGCAGTACTTC.

Written as DNA, the CDR3 is TGTGCCAGCAGCTTGGCCAGGCAAGACACCGGGGAGCTGTTTTTT. This translates into CASSLARQDTGELFF. The V gene is TRBV5-4, the J gene TRBJ2-2; the D is unclear. Germline lookup yields CDR1 SGHNT and CDR2 YYREEE (reference sequence). The CDR3 spans 15 residues. Trimming took 0 bases from V and 3 from J, leaving 9 bases between them.